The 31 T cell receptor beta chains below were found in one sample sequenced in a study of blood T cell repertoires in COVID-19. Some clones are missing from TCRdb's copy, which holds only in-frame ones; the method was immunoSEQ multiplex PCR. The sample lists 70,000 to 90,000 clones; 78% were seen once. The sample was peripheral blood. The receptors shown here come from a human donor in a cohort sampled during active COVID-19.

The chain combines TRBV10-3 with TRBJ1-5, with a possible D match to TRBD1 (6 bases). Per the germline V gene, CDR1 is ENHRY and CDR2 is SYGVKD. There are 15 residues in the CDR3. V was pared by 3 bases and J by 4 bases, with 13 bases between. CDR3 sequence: CAISEFWDKNQPQHF. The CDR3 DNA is TGTGCCATCAGTGAATTCTGGGACAAAAATCAGCCCCAGCATTTT.

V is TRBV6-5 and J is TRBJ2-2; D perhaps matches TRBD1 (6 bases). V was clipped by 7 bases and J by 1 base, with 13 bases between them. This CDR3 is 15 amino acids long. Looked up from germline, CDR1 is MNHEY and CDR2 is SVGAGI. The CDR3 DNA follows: TGTGCCAGCACCCCGGGACACAAGAACACCGGGGAGCTGTTTTTT. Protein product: CASTPGHKNTGELFF.

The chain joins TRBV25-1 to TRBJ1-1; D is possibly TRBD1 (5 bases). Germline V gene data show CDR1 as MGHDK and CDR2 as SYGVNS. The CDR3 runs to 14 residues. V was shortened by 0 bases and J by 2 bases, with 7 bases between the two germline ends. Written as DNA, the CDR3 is TGTGCCAGCAGTGAATATCAGGGTAACACTGAAGCTTTCTTT. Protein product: CASSEYQGNTEAFF. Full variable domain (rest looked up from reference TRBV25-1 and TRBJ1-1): EADIYQTPRYLVIGTGKKITLECSQTMGHDKMYWYQQDPGMELHLIHYSYGVNSTEKGDLSSESTVSRIRTEHFPLTLESARPSHTSQYLCASSEYQGNTEAFFGQGTRLTVV.

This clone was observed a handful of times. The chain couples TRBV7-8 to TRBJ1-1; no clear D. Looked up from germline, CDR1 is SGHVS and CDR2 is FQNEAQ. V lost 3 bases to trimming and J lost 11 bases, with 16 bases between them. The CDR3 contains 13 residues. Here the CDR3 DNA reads TGTGCCAGCAGCTTGGAGAGGGCGTCGGAGGCTTTCTTT. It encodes CASSLERASEAFF.

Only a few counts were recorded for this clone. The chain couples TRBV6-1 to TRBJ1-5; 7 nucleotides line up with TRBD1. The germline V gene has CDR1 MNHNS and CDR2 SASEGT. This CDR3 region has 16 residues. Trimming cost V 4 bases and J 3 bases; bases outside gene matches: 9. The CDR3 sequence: CASSVVGQHFNQPQHF. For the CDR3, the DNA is TGTGCCAGCAGTGTGGTGGGACAGCACTTCAATCAGCCCCAGCATTTT.

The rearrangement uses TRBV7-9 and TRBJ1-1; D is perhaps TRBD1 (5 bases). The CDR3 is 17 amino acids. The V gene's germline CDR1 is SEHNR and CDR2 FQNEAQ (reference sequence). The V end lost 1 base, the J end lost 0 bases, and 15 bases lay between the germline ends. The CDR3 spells CASSLVDGGGLNTEAFF. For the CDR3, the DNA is TGTGCCAGCAGCTTAGTCGACGGGGGAGGCTTGAACACTGAAGCTTTCTTT.

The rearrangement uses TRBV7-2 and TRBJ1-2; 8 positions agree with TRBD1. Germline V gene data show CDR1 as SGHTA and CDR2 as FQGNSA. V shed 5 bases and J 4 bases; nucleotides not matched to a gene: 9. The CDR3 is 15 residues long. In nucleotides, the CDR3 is TGTGCCAGCAGCGTTCCCGGGACAGGAGGCTATGGCTACACCTTC. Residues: CASSVPGTGGYGYTF.

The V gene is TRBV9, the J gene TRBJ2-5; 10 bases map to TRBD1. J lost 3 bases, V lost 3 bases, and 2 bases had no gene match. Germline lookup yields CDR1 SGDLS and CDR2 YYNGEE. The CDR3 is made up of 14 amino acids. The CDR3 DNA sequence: TGTGCCAGCAGCGAGGACAGGGGGGAAGAGACCCAGTACTTC. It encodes CASSEDRGEETQYF.

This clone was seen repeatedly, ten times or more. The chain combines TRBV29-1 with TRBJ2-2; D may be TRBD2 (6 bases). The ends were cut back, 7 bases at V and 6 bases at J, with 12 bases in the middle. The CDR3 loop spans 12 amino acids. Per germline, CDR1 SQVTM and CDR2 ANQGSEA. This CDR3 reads CSGTTSAGELFF. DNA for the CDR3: TGCAGCGGGACTACAAGCGCCGGGGAGCTGTTTTTT.

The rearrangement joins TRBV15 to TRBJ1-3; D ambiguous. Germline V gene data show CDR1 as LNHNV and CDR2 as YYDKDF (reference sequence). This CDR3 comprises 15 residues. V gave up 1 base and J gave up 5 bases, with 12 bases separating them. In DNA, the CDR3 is TGTGCCACCAGCAGAGGGGCAGGTCTTAGAAACACCATATATTTT. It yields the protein CATSRGAGLRNTIYF.

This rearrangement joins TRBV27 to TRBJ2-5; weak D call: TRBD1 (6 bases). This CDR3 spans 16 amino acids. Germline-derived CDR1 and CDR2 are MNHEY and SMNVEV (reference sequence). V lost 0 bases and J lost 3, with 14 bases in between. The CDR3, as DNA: TGTGCCAGCAGTTTATCCCCCGGGTCAGGGGAAGAGACCCAGTACTTC. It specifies CASSLSPGSGEETQYF.

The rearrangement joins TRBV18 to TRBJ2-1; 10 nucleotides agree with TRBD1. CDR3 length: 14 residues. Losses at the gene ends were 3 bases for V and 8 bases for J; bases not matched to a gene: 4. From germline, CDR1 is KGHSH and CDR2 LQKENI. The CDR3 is CASSPGQGFYEQFF. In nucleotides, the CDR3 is TGTGCCAGCTCACCGGGACAGGGGTTCTATGAGCAGTTCTTC.

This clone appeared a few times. This chain's CDR3 is CASSPLAVAGSNEQFF. The CDR3 nucleotides read TGTGCCAGCAGCCCCCTCGCAGTGGCGGGAAGCAATGAGCAGTTCTTC. V usage is TRBV6-2 or TRBV6-3 and J usage is TRBJ2-1; a weak D match, TRBD2 (6 bases). V shed 6 bases and J shed 6 bases, with 21 bases lying between them. From germline, CDR1 is MNHEY and CDR2 SVGEGT. The CDR3 covers 16 residues.

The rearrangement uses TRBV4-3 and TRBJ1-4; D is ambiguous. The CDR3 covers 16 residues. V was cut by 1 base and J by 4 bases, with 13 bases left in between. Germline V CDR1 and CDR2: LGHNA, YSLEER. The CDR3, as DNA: TGCGCCAGCAGCCAAGGGTTTGGCCAGATTAATGAAAAACTGTTTTTT. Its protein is CASSQGFGQINEKLFF.

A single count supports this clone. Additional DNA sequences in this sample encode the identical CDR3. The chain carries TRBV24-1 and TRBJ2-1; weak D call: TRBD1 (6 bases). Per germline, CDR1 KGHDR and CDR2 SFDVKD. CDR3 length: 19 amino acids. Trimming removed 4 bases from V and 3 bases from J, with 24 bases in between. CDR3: CATSDQRTDRVTFYNEQFF. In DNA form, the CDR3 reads TGTGCCACCAGTGACCAAAGAACGGACAGAGTCACGTTCTACAATGAGCAGTTCTTC.

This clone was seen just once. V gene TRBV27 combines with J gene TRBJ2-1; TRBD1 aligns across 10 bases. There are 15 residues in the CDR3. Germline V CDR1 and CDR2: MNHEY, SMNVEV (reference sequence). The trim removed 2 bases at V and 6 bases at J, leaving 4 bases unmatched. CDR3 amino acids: CASSLPGQGFNEQFF. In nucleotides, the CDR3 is TGTGCCAGCAGTTTACCGGGACAGGGGTTCAATGAGCAGTTCTTC.

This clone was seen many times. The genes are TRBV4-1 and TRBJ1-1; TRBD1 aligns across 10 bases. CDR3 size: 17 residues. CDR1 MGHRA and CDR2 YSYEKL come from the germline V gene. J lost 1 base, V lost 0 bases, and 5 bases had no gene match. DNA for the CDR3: TGCGCCAGCAGCCAAGACGGGACAGGGGCACCGAACACTGAAGCTTTCTTT. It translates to CASSQDGTGAPNTEAFF.

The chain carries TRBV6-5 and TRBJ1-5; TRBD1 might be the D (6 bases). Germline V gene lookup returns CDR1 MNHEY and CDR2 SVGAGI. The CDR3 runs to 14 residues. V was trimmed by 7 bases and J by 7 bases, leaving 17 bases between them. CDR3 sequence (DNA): TGTGCCAGCATCCCATGGGGGGGCGGACAGCCCCAGCATTTT. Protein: CASIPWGGGQPQHF.

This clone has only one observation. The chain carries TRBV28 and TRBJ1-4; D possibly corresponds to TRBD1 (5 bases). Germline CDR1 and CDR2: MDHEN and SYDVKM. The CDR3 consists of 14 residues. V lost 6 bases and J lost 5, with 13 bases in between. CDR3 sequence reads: CASSYSGGNEKLFF. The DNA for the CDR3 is TGTGCCAGCAGCTACAGCGGGGGGAATGAAAAACTGTTTTTT.

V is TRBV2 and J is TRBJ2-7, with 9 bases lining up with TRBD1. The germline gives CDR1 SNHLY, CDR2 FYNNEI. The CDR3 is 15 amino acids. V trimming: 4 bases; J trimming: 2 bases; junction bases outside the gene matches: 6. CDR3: CASSGTGGLPYEQYF. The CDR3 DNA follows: TGTGCCAGCAGTGGTACAGGGGGCCTACCCTACGAGCAGTACTTC.

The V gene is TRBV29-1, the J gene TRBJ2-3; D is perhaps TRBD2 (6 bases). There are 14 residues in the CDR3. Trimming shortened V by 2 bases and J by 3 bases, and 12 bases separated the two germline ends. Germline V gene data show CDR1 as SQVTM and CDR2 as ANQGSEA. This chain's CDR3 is CSVEYGSGTDTQYF. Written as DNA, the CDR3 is TGCAGCGTTGAATACGGGAGTGGGACAGATACGCAGTATTTT.

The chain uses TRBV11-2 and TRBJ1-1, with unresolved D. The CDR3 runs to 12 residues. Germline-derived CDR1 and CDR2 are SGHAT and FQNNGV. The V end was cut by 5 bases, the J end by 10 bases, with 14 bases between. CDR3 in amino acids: CASSRGVVRAFF. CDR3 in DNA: TGTGCCAGCAGCCGGGGAGTGGTGCGAGCTTTCTTT. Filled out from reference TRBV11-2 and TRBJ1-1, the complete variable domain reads EAGVAQSPRYKIIEKRQSVAFWCNPISGHATLYWYQQILGQGPKLLIQFQNNGVVDDSQLPKDRFSAERLKGVDSTLKIQPAKLEDSAVYLCASSRGVVRAFFGQGTRLTVV.

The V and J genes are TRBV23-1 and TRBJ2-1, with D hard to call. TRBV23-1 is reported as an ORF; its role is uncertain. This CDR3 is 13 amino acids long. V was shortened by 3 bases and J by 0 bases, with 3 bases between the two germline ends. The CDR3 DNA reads TGCGCCAGCAGTCAGCGCTCCTACAATGAGCAGTTCTTC. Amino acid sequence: CASSQRSYNEQFF.

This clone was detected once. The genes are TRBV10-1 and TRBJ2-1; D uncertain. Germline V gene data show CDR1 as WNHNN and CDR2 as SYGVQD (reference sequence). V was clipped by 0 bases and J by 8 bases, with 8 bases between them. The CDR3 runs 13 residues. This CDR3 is CASSESSRDEQFF. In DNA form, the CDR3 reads TGCGCCAGCAGTGAGTCTTCACGGGATGAGCAGTTCTTC.

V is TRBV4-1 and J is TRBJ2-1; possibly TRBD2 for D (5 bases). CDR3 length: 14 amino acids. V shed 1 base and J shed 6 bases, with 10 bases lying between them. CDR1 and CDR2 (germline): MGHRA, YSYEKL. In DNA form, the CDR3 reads TGCGCCAGCAGCCAAGCCGGGGAGCGCAATGAGCAGTTCTTC. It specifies CASSQAGERNEQFF.

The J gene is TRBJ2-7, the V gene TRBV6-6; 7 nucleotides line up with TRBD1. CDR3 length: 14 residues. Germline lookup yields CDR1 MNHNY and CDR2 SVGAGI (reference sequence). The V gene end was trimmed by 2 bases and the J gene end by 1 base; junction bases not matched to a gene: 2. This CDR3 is CASSYRDSSYEQYF. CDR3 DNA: TGTGCCAGCAGTTACCGGGACAGTTCCTACGAGCAGTACTTC.

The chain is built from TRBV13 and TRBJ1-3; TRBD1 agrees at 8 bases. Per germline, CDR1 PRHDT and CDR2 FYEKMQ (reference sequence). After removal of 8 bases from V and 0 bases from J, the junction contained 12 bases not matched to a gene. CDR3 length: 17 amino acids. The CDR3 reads CASATPGGFFSGNTIYF. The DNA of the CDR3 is TGTGCCAGCGCAACCCCAGGGGGCTTCTTCTCTGGAAACACCATATATTTT.

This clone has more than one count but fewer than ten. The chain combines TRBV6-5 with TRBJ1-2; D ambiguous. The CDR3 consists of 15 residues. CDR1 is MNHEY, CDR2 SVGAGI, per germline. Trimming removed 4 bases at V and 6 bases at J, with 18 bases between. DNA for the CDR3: TGTGCCAGCAGTTCCCCAGATCTGGGCCGTGATGGCTACACCTTC. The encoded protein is CASSSPDLGRDGYTF.

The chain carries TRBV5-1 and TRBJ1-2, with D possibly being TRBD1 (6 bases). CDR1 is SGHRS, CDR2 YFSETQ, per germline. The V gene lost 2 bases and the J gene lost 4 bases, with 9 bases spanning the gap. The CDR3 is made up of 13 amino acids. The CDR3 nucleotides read TGCGCCAGCAGCTTTCAGGGGTTCTATGGCTACACCTTC. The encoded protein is CASSFQGFYGYTF.

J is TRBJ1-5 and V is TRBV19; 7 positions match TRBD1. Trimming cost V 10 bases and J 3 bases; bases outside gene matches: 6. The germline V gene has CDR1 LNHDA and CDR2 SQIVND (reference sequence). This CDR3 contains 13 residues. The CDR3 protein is CATRQGLNQPQHF. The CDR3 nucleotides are TGTGCCACAAGACAGGGCCTCAATCAGCCCCAGCATTTT. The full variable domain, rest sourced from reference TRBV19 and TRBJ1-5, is DGGITQSPKYLFRKEGQNVTLSCEQNLNHDAMYWYRQDPGQGLRLIYYSQIVNDFQKGDIAEGYSVSREKKESFPLTVTSAQKNPTAFYLCATRQGLNQPQHFGDGTRLSIL.

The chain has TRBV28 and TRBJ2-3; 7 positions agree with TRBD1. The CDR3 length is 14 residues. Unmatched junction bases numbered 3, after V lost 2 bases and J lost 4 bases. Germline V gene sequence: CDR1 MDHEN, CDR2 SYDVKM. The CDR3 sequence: CASSLKGAPDTQYF. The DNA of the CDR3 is TGTGCCAGCAGTTTAAAGGGGGCCCCAGATACGCAGTATTTT. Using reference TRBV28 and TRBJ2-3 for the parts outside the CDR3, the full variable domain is DVKVTQSSRYLVKRTGEKVFLECVQDMDHENMFWYRQDPGLGLRLIYFSYDVKMKEKGDIPEGYSVSREKKERFSLILESASTNQTSMYLCASSLKGAPDTQYFGPGTRLTVL.